Only a few counts were recorded for the clone carrying this T cell receptor (beta chain). TCRdb's table, derived via immunoSEQ multiplex PCR, lists solely in-frame clones and lacks some. Of 150,000 or so clones listed, more than 70% were seen once; the top ten hold approximately 6%. Germline CDR1 reads SGHTS; CDR2 reads YDEGEE. V was pared by 2 bases and J by 1 base, with 6 bases between. The CDR3 totals 13 residues. These data originate in a study of blood T cell repertoires in COVID-19. Cohort allocation depended upon clinical history that participants reported. This TCR was recovered from a man aged 35-49 years who had recovered from COVID-19. This chain links TRBV5-8 with TRBJ1-1; the D is unclear. Sequencing input: PBMCs or T cells enriched from blood (not recorded which). The CDR3 spells CASSFSWNTEAFF. The CDR3 DNA reads as TGTGCCAGCAGCTTTTCATGGAACACTGAAGCTTTCTTT.